Listed below are T cell receptor beta chains from one sample, sequenced in a study of T cells in localized non-small cell lung cancer. Sequenced by immunoSEQ multiplex PCR; TCRdb stores in-frame clones only, minus some. The sample has 38,000 or so clones, around 81% seen once. The sequencing here drew on peripheral blood mononuclear cells, taken before any cancer treatment. The receptors shown here come from an older male donor with stage II lung adenocarcinoma. CDR3s include the opening cysteine and the closing phenylalanine or tryptophan. D genes are given only for firm matches. Size values are once, few and many counts, or a class for expanded clones, and some rows have none.

clone size,D gene,V gene,J gene,CDR3 DNA,CDR3 protein
NA,NA,TRBV5-1,TRBJ2-2,TGCGCCAGCAGCTTGGTATTAAGGACTCAAACGAACACCGGGGAGCTGTTTTTT,CASSLVLRTQTNTGELFF
few,TRBD1,TRBV2,TRBJ2-7,TGTGTCCCGAGGGGGACAGAGGACTCCTCCGGGCCCTACGAGCAGTACTTC,CVPRGTEDSSGPYEQYF
once,NA,TRBV7-2,TRBJ2-3,TGTGCCAGCAGCGCCCAGTCGGGGAAGGGGGATACGCAGTATTTT,CASSAQSGKGDTQYF
once,TRBD1,TRBV5-1,TRBJ1-2,TGCGCCAGCAGCCCCCTTGGGACAGGGACTAACTATGGCTACACCTTC,CASSPLGTGTNYGYTF
NA,NA,TRBV7-9,TRBJ2-2,TGTGCCAGCAGCTTAGCTGGCCCCAGGAACACCGGGGAGCTGTTTTTT,CASSLAGPRNTGELFF
NA,NA,TRBV10-3,TRBJ1-3,TGTGCCATCACCAGCCGGGGAACGGACACCATATATTTT,CAITSRGTDTIYF
NA,NA,TRBV11-2,TRBJ2-3,TGTGCCAGCAGCTTATACAGGACTACCTTAACAGATACGCAGTATTTT,CASSLYRTTLTDTQYF
once,NA,TRBV5-6,TRBJ1-1,TGTGCCAGCAGCCAGGGGCCCAGAGCTTTCTTT,CASSQGPRAFF
NA,NA,TRBV19,TRBJ2-6,TGTGCCAGTAGTGTTTACCCGCGGAGCTCTGGGGCCAACGTCCTGACTTTC,CASSVYPRSSGANVLTF
NA,TRBD1,TRBV27,TRBJ2-7,TGTGCCAGCAGTCCGACAGGGGGTAGACCCTACGAGCAGTACTTC,CASSPTGGRPYEQYF
NA,NA,TRBV25-1,TRBJ1-2,TGTGCCAGCACCCAGGCGGGGACGGGCTTGAATGGCTACACCTTC,CASTQAGTGLNGYTF
NA,NA,TRBV5-6,TRBJ1-6,TGTGCCAGCAGCCAACTGACAGGCTCCTATAATTCACCCCTCCACTTT,CASSQLTGSYNSPLHF
NA,NA,TRBV9,TRBJ2-4,TGTGCCAGCAGCGTAGCGGAGTCAAACATTCAGTACTTC,CASSVAESNIQYF
NA,NA,TRBV4-2,TRBJ1-2,TGTGCCAGCAGCCCTACGCGGGACCTACCCTATGGCTACACCTTC,CASSPTRDLPYGYTF
NA,NA,TRBV7-9,TRBJ2-7,TGTGCCAGCAGCTTGGTGAACTCCTACGAGCAGTACTTC,CASSLVNSYEQYF
NA,NA,TRBV14,TRBJ2-5,TGTGCCAGCAGCCAAGAAACAGTTTACCAAGAGACCCAGTACTTC,CASSQETVYQETQYF
few,NA,TRBV7-6,TRBJ2-1,TGTGCCAGCAGCCGGACAGTAAGTGAGCAGTTCTTC,CASSRTVSEQFF
NA,TRBD1,TRBV30,TRBJ1-5,TGTGCCTGGAGTCGTCGGACAGGGCCTAGCAATCAGCCCCAGCATTTT,CAWSRRTGPSNQPQHF
NA,TRBD2,TRBV18,TRBJ2-7,TGTGCCAGCTCACCCCGAGAAGCCGGGGGGTACGAGCAGTACTTC,CASSPREAGGYEQYF
once,NA,TRBV19,TRBJ1-6,TGTGCCAGTAGTAAACGAGAAAATAATTCACCCCTCCACTTT,CASSKRENNSPLHF
NA,NA,TRBV7-9,TRBJ1-4,TGTGCCAGCAGCTTAGAGGCAGGGTTTAATGAAAAACTGTTTTTT,CASSLEAGFNEKLFF
once,TRBD1,TRBV28,TRBJ1-2,TGTGCCAGCAGGAGGGTACTGCGACAGGGATTTTTATATGGCTACACCTTC,CASRRVLRQGFLYGYTF
NA,TRBD1,TRBV4-1,TRBJ1-1,TGCGCCAGCAGCCAAGTTGACAGGGTGGACACTGAAGCTTTCTTT,CASSQVDRVDTEAFF
few,NA,TRBV6-1,TRBJ1-1,TGTGCCAGCAGTGCCCGGGGGGGCACTGAAGCTTTCTTT,CASSARGGTEAFF
NA,NA,TRBV5-6,TRBJ1-5,TGTGCCAGCAGCCCCTCGGGACACATCAATCAGCCCCAGCATTTT,CASSPSGHINQPQHF
NA,TRBD1,TRBV4-1,TRBJ2-1,TGCGCCAGCAGCCCAGAAGGGACAGGGGCGCCTAATGAGCAGTTCTTC,CASSPEGTGAPNEQFF
NA,NA,TRBV6-1,TRBJ1-5,TGTGCCAGCAGTGAAGCGCCTCATCAGCCCCAGCATTTT,CASSEAPHQPQHF
NA,NA,TRBV5-1,TRBJ2-1,TGCGCCAGCAGCTTGGCCGCGGGCTCCTACAATGAGCAGTTCTTC,CASSLAAGSYNEQFF
NA,NA,TRBV30,TRBJ1-5,TGTGCCTGGAGTGTATCGGGGGGTCAGCCCCAGCATTTT,CAWSVSGGQPQHF
NA,TRBD2,TRBV5-6,TRBJ2-1,TGTGCCAGCAGCTTGGGTTTAGCGGGAGAGGATGAGCAGTTCTTC,CASSLGLAGEDEQFF
NA,TRBD2,TRBV19,TRBJ2-3,TGTGCCAGTAGTCGACGGACTAGCGAGGATACGCAGTATTTT,CASSRRTSEDTQYF
NA,NA,TRBV9,TRBJ2-1,TGTGCCAGCAGCTCCCGGGGGACAGTTTACAATGAGCAGTTCTTC,CASSSRGTVYNEQFF
NA,NA,TRBV5-8,TRBJ1-2,TGTGCCAGCAGCTTCGGACTACAGGGAAGGGGGGGCTACACCTTC,CASSFGLQGRGGYTF
few,NA,TRBV2,TRBJ2-7,TGTGCCAGCAGGAGGGTCTCCTACGAGCAGTACTTC,CASRRVSYEQYF
NA,TRBD2,TRBV19,TRBJ2-1,TGTGCCAGTACCCCCCTACTAGCGGAGAGGACCAATGAGCAGTTCTTC,CASTPLLAERTNEQFF
NA,TRBD1,TRBV27,TRBJ2-3,TGTGCCAGCAGTTTCAGGGGGCGGGATACGCAGTATTTT,CASSFRGRDTQYF
NA,NA,TRBV7-8,TRBJ2-5,TGTGCCAGCAGCGCCTGGGACATCCAAGAGACCCAGTACTTC,CASSAWDIQETQYF
NA,NA,TRBV7-9,TRBJ1-5,TGTGCCAGCAGCACAGGAGGGGAGGGGGTGCCCCAGCATTTT,CASSTGGEGVPQHF
few,NA,TRBV7-9,TRBJ1-5,TGTGCCAGCAGTTTGGGACGAGATAGGGCGGGCAATCAGCCCCAGCATTTT,CASSLGRDRAGNQPQHF
once,NA,TRBV4-2,TRBJ2-1,TGTGCCAGCAGCCAACCCCCTAATGGCAATGAGCAGTTCTTC,CASSQPPNGNEQFF
NA,NA,TRBV30,TRBJ1-6,TGTGCCTGGAGTCAGCTCTATAATTCACCCCTCCACTTT,CAWSQLYNSPLHF
NA,NA,TRBV11-2,TRBJ2-5,TGTGCCAGCAGCTTAGAGGCAGGGCAGGAGACCCAGTACTTC,CASSLEAGQETQYF
NA,NA,TRBV5-1,TRBJ1-1,TGCGCCAGCAGCGACACCACCTATGGGGGCACTGAAGCTTTCTTT,CASSDTTYGGTEAFF
NA,TRBD1,TRBV29-1,TRBJ1-2,TGCAGCGCTTCCCTGACAGGGGGCGGCCTAAAATTATATGGCTACACCTTC,CSASLTGGGLKLYGYTF
NA,TRBD2,TRBV4-1,TRBJ2-1,TGCGCCAGCAGCCTCCTCCTAGCGGGTTACGGGAATGAGCAGTTCTTC,CASSLLLAGYGNEQFF
few,NA,TRBV5-4,TRBJ2-7,TGTGCCAGCAGCTTGGCACTATCCTACGAGCAGTACTTC,CASSLALSYEQYF